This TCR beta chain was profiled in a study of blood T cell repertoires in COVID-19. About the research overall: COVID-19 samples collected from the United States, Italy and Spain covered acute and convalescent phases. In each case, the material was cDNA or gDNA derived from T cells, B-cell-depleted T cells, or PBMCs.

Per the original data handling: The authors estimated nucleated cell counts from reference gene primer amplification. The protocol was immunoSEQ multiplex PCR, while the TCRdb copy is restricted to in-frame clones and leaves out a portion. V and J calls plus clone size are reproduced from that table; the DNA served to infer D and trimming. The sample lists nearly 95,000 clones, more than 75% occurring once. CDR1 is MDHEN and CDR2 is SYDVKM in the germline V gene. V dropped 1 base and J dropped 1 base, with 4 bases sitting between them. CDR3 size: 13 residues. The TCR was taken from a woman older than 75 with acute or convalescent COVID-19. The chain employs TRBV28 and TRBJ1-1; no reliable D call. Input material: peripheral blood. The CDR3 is CASSLLQNTEAFF. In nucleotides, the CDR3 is TGTGCCAGCAGTTTATTACAGAACACTGAAGCTTTCTTT.